Below, 8 T cell receptor beta chains from the same sample are listed, as sequenced in a study of cytomegalovirus exposure and HLA in healthy donors. With 60 Vbeta and 13 Jbeta primers, the PCR was carried out. Only in-frame clones appear in the TCRdb table, and some are missing; sequencing was by immunoSEQ multiplex PCR. The table includes about 140,000 clones, approximately 84% detected once. Sequenced material: PBMCs. These receptors all stem from a man younger than 45 in good health and CMV-seropositive.

The chain uses TRBV6-5 and TRBJ2-7, with a possible D match to TRBD1 (5 bases). Trimming left V 10 bases short and J 3 bases short, with 16 bases between. Germline CDR1 reads MNHEY; CDR2 reads SVGAGI. The CDR3 is 13 amino acids. The CDR3: CATQTDIYYEQYF. The CDR3 nucleotides are TGTGCCACCCAGACAGACATCTACTACGAGCAGTACTTC.

In DNA, the CDR3 is TGTGCCAGCAGTGAGACTAGCGGGGGGACTACCGGGGAGCTGTTTTTT. Translation gives CASSETSGGTTGELFF. The V call is TRBV2, the J call TRBJ2-2, with 13 positions matching TRBD2. Germline V CDR1 and CDR2: SNHLY, FYNNEI. J lost 5 bases, V lost 3 bases, and 3 bases had no gene match. The CDR3 covers 16 residues.

The chain employs TRBV30 and TRBJ1-6; D gene uncertain. V dropped 3 bases and J dropped 13 bases, with 13 bases sitting between them. The length of the CDR3 is 12 residues. The V gene's germline CDR1 is GTSNPN and CDR2 SVGIG (reference sequence). The DNA of the CDR3 is TGTGCCTGGAGGCCGTCCCTTGCGCCCCTCCACTTT. As protein: CAWRPSLAPLHF.

This clone has only a few counts. V and J are TRBV6-4 and TRBJ2-3; TRBD1 matches at 7 bases. There are 16 residues in the CDR3. V lost 0 bases and J lost 3; bases outside the gene matches: 6. From germline, CDR1 is MRHNA and CDR2 SNTAGT. CDR3: CASSDSSTGDTDTQYF. The CDR3 coding sequence is TGTGCCAGCAGTGACTCATCAACAGGGGATACAGATACGCAGTATTTT.

V gene TRBV5-5 combines with J gene TRBJ2-7, with a possible D match to TRBD2 (5 bases). Trimming left V 1 base short and J 9 bases short, with 11 bases between. Germline V CDR1 and CDR2: SGHKS, YYEKEE (reference sequence). The CDR3 contains 12 residues. CDR3: CASSLTSWGQYF. The CDR3 coding sequence is TGTGCCAGCAGCTTGACTAGTTGGGGGCAGTACTTC.

This chain joins TRBV25-1 and TRBJ2-1, with 7 bases fitting TRBD1. With 6 bases clipped from V and 7 bases from J, the junction kept 9 bases outside the gene matches. This CDR3 has 14 amino acids. The germline gives CDR1 MGHDK, CDR2 SYGVNS. The CDR3 DNA reads TGTGCCAGCAGACAGGGGAACTGGGTAAATGAGCAGTTCTTC. This gives the protein CASRQGNWVNEQFF.

This sequence joins TRBV29-1 and TRBJ2-7; 7 bases are shared with TRBD2. V dropped 4 bases and J dropped 2; count of bases not matched to a gene: 8. This CDR3 comprises 14 residues. Germline V gene sequence: CDR1 SQVTM, CDR2 ANQGSEA. CDR3 nucleotide sequence: TGCAGCGTTGTAAGTCTAGCGGAGCCCTACGAGCAGTACTTC. It specifies CSVVSLAEPYEQYF.

This rearrangement joins TRBV19 to TRBJ1-1, with TRBD1 identical over 7 bases. In germline, CDR1 is LNHDA, CDR2 SQIVND (reference sequence). This CDR3 is 15 amino acids long. J lost 5 bases, V lost 6 bases, and 12 bases had no gene match. This CDR3 is CASSDPGGRRTEAFF. As DNA, the CDR3 is TGTGCCAGTAGCGACCCAGGGGGGAGAAGAACTGAAGCTTTCTTT.